This T cell receptor (beta chain) was captured in a study of regulatory T cells in long-lasting Graves disease (dated by TCRdb to the early 2020s). About the investigation overall: In the newly diagnosed Graves' disease group, patients had been taking antithyroid drugs for less than 3 months. Patients with persistent Graves' disease were compared with patients with newly diagnosed Graves' disease using TCR sequencing and RNA sequencing of peripheral blood. The study was conducted in China and was registered as a clinical trial. A total of approximately 35 samples underwent TCR sequencing: some 13 from persistent and 20 from newly diagnosed Graves' disease patients.

This clonotype was seen more than once but under ten times. Its antigen is currently not known. Per-base quality was not reported, and no clone a single base away is much larger than it. What this sample's time point label stands for: newly diagnosed GD, antithyroid drugs for less than 3 months. RNA was extracted from PBMCs in TRIzol for both TCR sequencing and RNA sequencing. The diagnosis of Graves' disease was made according to American Thyroid Association guidelines. Patients were recruited from an endocrinology department in Xi'an, China. From each patient, about 9.7 milliliters of peripheral blood was collected into an EDTA anticoagulant tube. Ficoll Paque Plus density gradient separation was used to isolate PBMCs, and no further T cell sorting was performed. An Agilent 2100 Bioanalyzer and agarose gel were used to check RNA quality, and a NanoDrop 2000 was used to measure RNA concentration.

The library was made by multiplex PCR. Data came from an Illumina HiSeq 4000. To build TCR beta libraries, CDR3 regions were amplified by Arm-PCR using iRepertoire HTBI primers. Before sequencing, the PCR products went through gel purification. On the authors' methods: Gene usage analysis of CDR3 amino acid clonotypes used the 62 TRBV and fewer than 15 TRBJ segments found across samples. Filtered high-quality paired reads were merged into contigs using COPE and FqMerger. BLAST was used to align contigs to IMGT TRBV, TRBD and TRBJ reference genes, and CDR3 was defined according to IMGT. Highly expanded clones were defined as clonotypes with a frequency above 0.1%. Shannon entropy served as the measure of repertoire diversity, while the Gini coefficient captured V-J evenness. Public clonotypes were defined as clonotypes shared by more than one individual. Clones were called with MiXCR by TCRdb after fastp trimmed the public reads at Q25, and only in-frame beta chains were retained. Rows merge per CDR3 protein into single entries with the most common DNA and genes. V and J calls and clone size were set by TCRdb, not the authors. This sample is represented by about 420,000 distinct CDR3 sequences; about 17% of them were singletons. Of the sample, 20% to 25% falls within the top ten clones.

Between the V and J ends, shortened by 8 bases and 8 bases respectively, the junction contains 18 bases. From the germline V gene, CDR1 is KGHSH and CDR2 is LQKENI. Including the terminal cysteine and phenylalanine, the CDR3 comprises 14 residues. The entry retains the CDR3 DNA only, 42 bases that are in frame from base 1. Results and caveats for the whole study, not just this receptor: Only the TCR beta chain was sequenced and analyzed. More public clonotypes were shared among persistent patients (around 2,600) than among newly diagnosed patients (under 1,000). The study examined only peripheral blood because the primary lesion, thyroid tissue, could not be accessed. The authors acknowledged the small sample size as a limitation that may reduce accuracy. Compared with newly diagnosed patients, persistent Graves' disease patients had lower TCR Shannon entropy and fewer highly expanded clones, which suggests clonal expansion. TRBV28, TRBJ1-2 and TRBJ2-5 were preferentially used in persistent disease, while TRBV20-1 and TRBJ2-1 were favored in newly diagnosed disease.

This sample was shared with a second study, whose subject was T cells in Graves' hyperthyroidism and ophthalmopathy. As that second paper reports: Stable Graves' hyperthyroidism was defined as the absence of progression to ophthalmopathy over 18 months of follow-up. Hyperthyroidism patients were newly diagnosed, with disease duration under 2 months, and aged 18 to 65 years. Exclusion was applied to patients with uncontrolled infections, other autoimmune diseases, pregnancy or lactation. Diagnoses were based on clinical symptoms, serum thyroxine and TRAb, thyroid ultrasound and orbital computed tomography. The TCR CDR3 was subjected to a first round of RT-PCR using the HTBI primer set and the Qiagen OneStep RT-PCR kit. Most expanded thyroid clonotypes (frequency above 0.001) were also detected in blood, a finding suggesting that blood repertoires may reflect thyroid immune responses. Ophthalmopathy was separated from stable hyperthyroidism by a 13 V-J signature model, with about 86% sensitivity and about 81% specificity obtained in cross-validation and 80%/75% obtained in testing. In validation, the model predicted progression to ophthalmopathy a median of about 6 months before onset, with roughly 71% sensitivity and just under 75% specificity. A discovery cohort of around 100 patients, 43 with Graves' ophthalmopathy and under 60 with stable Graves' hyperthyroidism, was used to find distinguishing TCR V-J signatures. Whether ophthalmopathy could be predicted prospectively was tested in an independent validation cohort made up of approximately 19 hyperthyroidism patients plus 17 patients who later progressed to ophthalmopathy. The roughly 94 discovery patients were randomly split 7:3 into training and test sets. Thyroid tissue and blood T-cell repertoires from more than 5 Graves' hyperthyroidism patients were also compared in the study. Following sampling, methimazole starting at 30 mg daily was given to hyperthyroidism patients, and high-dose intravenous methylprednisolone was given to ophthalmopathy patients. Libraries were constructed in a second round of multiplex PCR, after which size selection and purification were performed. Libraries were sequenced paired-end with 100 bp reads on an Illumina HiSeq2000. SOAPnuke was used to process the raw data, throwing out any read that contained adapters or uncalled bases, had a mean Phred below 15, or lacked an exact constant-primer or identifier match. High-quality paired reads were merged with COPE v1.2.5, and unique nucleotide sequences were defined as clonotypes. MiTCR v1.1 was used to align clonotypes to the IMGT TRBV, TRBD and TRBJ reference segments. The analysis was restricted to V-J combinations with a frequency above 0.0001, which together covered 99% to 99.2% of the repertoires. The TCS score was defined as F50 (clonal expansion) divided by E x V (chaos), with BLOSUM62-based TCRdist calculated between CDR3 peptides within each V-J. Welch's t-statistics and random forest reduced around 550 V-J features to 10 to 15, which were used in a naive Bayes classifier (R e1071). Sample size was not statistically predetermined, and investigators were not blinded to group allocation. The paper reports TCR Vbeta CDR3 sequencing of about 140 peripheral blood samples: fewer than 50 ophthalmopathy, under 80 hyperthyroidism and approximately 17 progressor patients.

This sequence originates from a woman younger than 35 with Graves disease. Donor details come from another sample of the same person, matched by shared clones. The chain is encoded by TRBV18 joined to TRBJ1-4; perhaps TRBD1 is the D gene, with 6 bases matching. Sequencing was performed on peripheral blood mononuclear cells (PBMCs), taken at new diagnosis, from a patient treated with antithyroid drugs. CDR3 loop: CASSQTGTNEKLFF. The bases are TGTGCCAGCAGTCAGACCGGGACAAACGAAAAACTGTTTTTT.